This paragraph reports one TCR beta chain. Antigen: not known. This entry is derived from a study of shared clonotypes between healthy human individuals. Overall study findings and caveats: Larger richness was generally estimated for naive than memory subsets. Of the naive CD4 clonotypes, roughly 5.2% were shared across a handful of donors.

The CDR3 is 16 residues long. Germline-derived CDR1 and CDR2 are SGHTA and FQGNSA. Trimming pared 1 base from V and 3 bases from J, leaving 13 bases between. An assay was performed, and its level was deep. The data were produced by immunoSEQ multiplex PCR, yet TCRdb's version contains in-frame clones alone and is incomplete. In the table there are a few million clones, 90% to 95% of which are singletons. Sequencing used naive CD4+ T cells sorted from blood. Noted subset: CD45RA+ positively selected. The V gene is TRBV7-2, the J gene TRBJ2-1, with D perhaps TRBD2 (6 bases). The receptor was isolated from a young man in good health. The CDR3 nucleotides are TGTGCCAGCAGCTTAGGAGGTAGCGGAATCTACAATGAGCAGTTCTTC. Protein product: CASSLGGSGIYNEQFF. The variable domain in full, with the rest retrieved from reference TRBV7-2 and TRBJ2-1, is GAGVSQSPSNKVTEKGKDVELRCDPISGHTALYWYRQSLGQGLEFLIYFQGNSAPDKSGLPSDRFSAERTGGSVSTLTIQRTQQEDSAVYLCASSLGGSGIYNEQFFGPGTRLTVL.